These 10 T cell receptor beta chains were all obtained from the same sample, sequenced in a study of shared T cell receptors in the human thymus. The repertoire was sequenced with immunoSEQ multiplex PCR; TCRdb's copy has only in-frame clones and lacks some. The sample records over 650,000 clones, roughly 86% being singletons. Separately, the same data were catalogued under a study of human thymus T cells.

The sample consisted of thymocytes. These receptors were taken from a boy under two years old with a congenital heart defect.

The chain uses TRBV6-5 and TRBJ2-2, with 9 bases identical to TRBD2. Per the germline V gene, CDR1 is MNHEY and CDR2 is SVGAGI. This CDR3 is built from 14 residues. The trim removed 7 bases at V and 4 bases at J, leaving 4 bases unmatched. CDR3 residues: CASTREGGTGELFF. CDR3 sequence (DNA): TGTGCCAGCACGCGGGAGGGCGGCACCGGGGAGCTGTTTTTT.

This chain joins TRBV11-3 and TRBJ2-3; the D gene is possibly TRBD2 (5 bases). The CDR3 loop spans 13 amino acids. CDR1 SGHNT and CDR2 YENEEA come from the germline V gene. The germline V and J ends were trimmed by 1 base and 5 bases, with 7 bases remaining between them. The CDR3 nucleotides are TGTGCCAGCAGCTTAGGACGGGGAGATACGCAGTATTTT. Translation: CASSLGRGDTQYF.

The gene calls are TRBV4-3 and TRBJ2-1; 10 bases agree with TRBD2. V lost 0 bases to trimming and J lost 5 bases; unmatched junction nucleotides: 7. CDR3 length: 17 residues. Germline lookup yields CDR1 LGHNA and CDR2 YSLEER. CDR3 protein: CASSQDSERGGNNEQFF. The CDR3 DNA is TGCGCCAGCAGCCAAGATTCGGAGCGGGGGGGCAACAATGAGCAGTTCTTC.

This chain joins TRBV5-1 and TRBJ2-1; TRBD2 matches 7 bases. From germline, CDR1 is SGHRS and CDR2 YFSETQ. The ends lost 0 bases at V and 3 bases at J; junction bases unmatched: 3. This CDR3 region has 15 residues. The CDR3 here is CASSLEAGVYNEQFF. The CDR3 DNA follows: TGCGCCAGCAGCTTGGAGGCGGGAGTCTACAATGAGCAGTTCTTC.

This chain uses TRBV28 with TRBJ2-7, with TRBD2 matching 9 bases. The germline gives CDR1 MDHEN, CDR2 SYDVKM. The CDR3 runs to 18 residues. J was trimmed by 0 bases and V by 5 bases; bases with no gene match: 14. The CDR3 region is CASSPAGGLTQASYEQYF. DNA for the CDR3: TGTGCCAGCAGTCCAGCGGGGGGCCTAACCCAAGCCTCCTACGAGCAGTACTTC.

The rearrangement uses TRBV4-3 and TRBJ2-1, with 7 bases that match TRBD2. V gave up 1 base and J gave up 7 bases; unmatched junction bases: 13. Germline V gene lookup returns CDR1 LGHNA and CDR2 YSLEER. The CDR3 is made up of 17 amino acids. CDR3 bases: TGCGCCAGCAGCCAAGTTCTTCCCGGGGGGAGTACGAATGAGCAGTTCTTC. Protein product: CASSQVLPGGSTNEQFF.

The chain combines TRBV6-5 with TRBJ2-7; D possibly corresponds to TRBD1 (5 bases). V was clipped by 2 bases and J by 6 bases, with 11 bases between them. Germline CDR1 is MNHEY and CDR2 is SVGAGI. CDR3 length: 13 amino acids. The CDR3 DNA is TGTGCCAGCAGTTACAACAGGCTGGGCGAGCAGTACTTC. Protein sequence: CASSYNRLGEQYF.

This rearrangement joins TRBV5-6 to TRBJ2-3; 7 bases line up with TRBD2. CDR3 length: 16 residues. Germline CDR1 is SGHDT and CDR2 is YYEEEE. With V trimmed by 7 bases and J by 5 bases, 16 bases remained unmatched. CDR3 nucleotide sequence: TGTGCCAGCTCTCCGAGCGGGGACGGAGAGCGAGATACGCAGTATTTT. Encoded protein: CASSPSGDGERDTQYF.

V gene TRBV28 combines with J gene TRBJ1-4; weak D call: TRBD1 (6 bases). The germline V gene has CDR1 MDHEN and CDR2 SYDVKM. There are 15 residues in the CDR3. Deletions cut 3 bases from V and 10 bases from J, with 18 bases between. The CDR3 spells CASSFGQGPKGKLFF. The CDR3 DNA reads TGTGCCAGCAGTTTTGGGCAGGGGCCTAAAGGAAAACTGTTTTTT.

This chain connects TRBV4-1 to TRBJ1-4; possibly TRBD1 for D (6 bases). The CDR3 has 16 residues. Germline CDR1 MGHRA, CDR2 YSYEKL. The V end was cut by 0 bases, the J end by 3 bases, with 11 bases between. CDR3 nucleotide sequence: TGCGCCAGCAGCCAAGAAGGGGGGGTCTCTAATGAAAAACTGTTTTTT. This gives the protein CASSQEGGVSNEKLFF.